This T cell receptor (beta chain) stems from a study of cytomegalovirus exposure and HLA in healthy donors. Germline CDR1 and CDR2: SGHNT and YYREEE (reference sequence). The CDR3 covers 15 residues. Trimming cost V 0 bases and J 0 bases, with 7 bases left between them. Primers: 60 Vbeta forward and 13 Jbeta reverse. Libraries were prepared by immunoSEQ multiplex PCR; TCRdb keeps only in-frame clonotypes and omits some of them. The sample records under 200,000 clones, approximately 80% being singletons. The specimen was PBMCs. V and J are TRBV5-4 and TRBJ1-3; no reliable D call. The TCR originated in a man aged 25 to 45 in good health and CMV-seronegative. CDR3 coding DNA: TGTGCCAGCAGCTTGGCATCCTACTCTGGAAACACCATATATTTT. This encodes CASSLASYSGNTIYF.